The 19 T cell receptor beta chains presented below share a single source sample, sequenced in a study of blood T cell repertoires in COVID-19. TCRdb keeps only in-frame clones here, not all; method: immunoSEQ multiplex PCR. Found here are 150,000 to 200,000 clones, roughly 87% of them singletons; the top ten hold less than 1.5%. The sequenced sample was PBMCs or T cells enriched from blood (not recorded which). The source of these receptors is a human donor with acute COVID-19. The donor label of this sample is uncertain.

The chain recombines TRBV29-1 with TRBJ1-1, with D possibly being TRBD1 (6 bases). V shed 3 bases and J shed 0 bases, with 8 bases lying between them. This CDR3 has 13 residues. CDR1 is SQVTM and CDR2 is ANQGSEA in the germline V gene. CDR3 sequence (DNA): TGCAGCGTTGAGTGGACAGTGAACACTGAAGCTTTCTTT. This codes for CSVEWTVNTEAFF.

This clone has just one count. The chain links TRBV18 to TRBJ2-4, with TRBD1 identical over 9 bases. The CDR3 totals 20 residues. Germline assignment: CDR1 KGHSH and CDR2 LQKENI. The J segment lost 0 bases and the V segment lost 5 bases, leaving 17 bases of the junction unmatched. The CDR3: CASSTLPGQGRPLAKNIQYF. The CDR3 nucleotides are TGTGCCAGCTCAACCCTCCCCGGACAGGGGAGGCCTCTAGCCAAAAACATTCAGTACTTC.

DNA of the CDR3: TGTGCCAGTAGTGGGAGCGGGGGGGCCACAGATACGCAGTATTTT. Encoded protein: CASSGSGGATDTQYF. This chain links TRBV19 with TRBJ2-3, with TRBD2 matching 10 bases. This CDR3 comprises 15 residues. Trimming removed 5 bases from V and 2 bases from J; junction bases left unmatched: 4. Looked up from germline, CDR1 is LNHDA and CDR2 is SQIVND (reference sequence).

The V call is TRBV4-1, the J call TRBJ2-5; D is undetermined. The CDR3 sequence is 13 residues long. Germline V CDR1 and CDR2: MGHRA, YSYEKL. Trimming removed 4 bases from V and 5 bases from J, with 11 bases in between. Here the CDR3 DNA reads TGCGCCAGCAGCCTGATCGTTCGGGAGACCCAGTACTTC. Residues: CASSLIVRETQYF.

The chain links TRBV5-1 to TRBJ2-6; 10 bases agree with TRBD1. This CDR3 is 20 amino acids long. Germline CDR1 is SGHRS and CDR2 is YFSETQ. The J segment lost 2 bases and the V segment lost 2 bases, leaving 13 bases of the junction unmatched. CDR3 sequence (DNA): TGCGCCAGCAGCTTATTACCGGGACAGGGGTTAACTCCTGGGGCCAACGTCCTGACTTTC. Its translation is CASSLLPGQGLTPGANVLTF.

The chain couples TRBV11-1 to TRBJ2-7; D unresolved. V was cut by 8 bases and J by 3 bases, with 11 bases left in between. Germline loops: CDR1 SGHAT, CDR2 FQDESV (reference sequence). The CDR3 contains 12 residues. Here the CDR3 reads CASRAGNYEQYF. CDR3 bases: TGTGCCAGCCGTGCAGGTAACTACGAGCAGTACTTC.

This chain connects TRBV4-1 to TRBJ2-3, with TRBD2 matching over 10 bases. Per the germline V gene, CDR1 is MGHRA and CDR2 is YSYEKL. The ends lost 0 bases at V and 7 bases at J; junction bases unmatched: 7. The CDR3 loop spans 16 amino acids. The chain's CDR3 is CASSQEGLAGVYTQYF. The CDR3 bases are TGCGCCAGCAGCCAAGAGGGGCTAGCGGGGGTGTATACGCAGTATTTT.

The chain combines TRBV5-5 with TRBJ2-3; 10 nucleotides align to TRBD2. V lost 4 bases and J lost 5; bases outside the gene matches: 7. There are 15 residues in the CDR3. Germline loops: CDR1 SGHKS, CDR2 YYEKEE (reference sequence). The CDR3 here is CASSLSGGTGDTQYF. CDR3 in DNA: TGTGCCAGCAGCCTTAGCGGGGGGACCGGAGATACGCAGTATTTT.

The chain couples TRBV2 to TRBJ1-2; a weak D match, TRBD1 (6 bases). V was cut by 8 bases and J by 4 bases, with 14 bases left in between. CDR1 is SNHLY and CDR2 is FYNNEI in the germline V gene. The CDR3 length is 13 residues. CDR3 protein: CASGLDRIYGYTF. CDR3 nucleotide sequence: TGTGCCAGCGGACTAGACAGGATCTATGGCTACACCTTC.

This rearrangement joins TRBV7-9 to TRBJ1-5, with 8 bases matching TRBD1. Germline CDR1 and CDR2: SEHNR and FQNEAQ (reference sequence). After removal of 1 base from V and 3 bases from J, the junction contained 11 bases not matched to a gene. This CDR3 contains 18 residues. The CDR3 spells CASSLVPLGQANNQPQHF. In DNA, the CDR3 is TGTGCCAGCAGCTTAGTCCCGTTGGGACAGGCTAACAATCAGCCCCAGCATTTT.

The chain links TRBV7-3 to TRBJ2-7, with 8 nucleotides matching TRBD2. This CDR3 comprises 15 residues. The trim removed 2 bases at V and 4 bases at J, leaving 7 bases unmatched. Per germline, CDR1 SGHTA and CDR2 FQGTGA. CDR3 sequence reads: CASSLAGGTSYEQYF. The CDR3 DNA reads as TGTGCCAGCAGCTTAGCGGGGGGAACCTCTTACGAGCAGTACTTC.

The rearrangement uses TRBV6-5 and TRBJ1-4; TRBD1 matches 7 bases. V lost 8 bases and J lost 6; bases outside the gene matches: 6. The CDR3 consists of 13 residues. The germline V gene has CDR1 MNHEY and CDR2 SVGAGI. The chain's CDR3 is CASSTGWDEKLFF. CDR3 nucleotide sequence: TGTGCCAGCTCGACAGGGTGGGATGAAAAACTGTTTTTT.

The V gene is TRBV27, the J gene TRBJ2-3, with 10 positions matching TRBD2. The ends lost 2 bases at V and 4 bases at J; junction bases unmatched: 6. Germline loops: CDR1 MNHEY, CDR2 SMNVEV (reference sequence). This CDR3 is 16 amino acids long. The CDR3 loop is CASSLTPSGGPDTQYF. As DNA, the CDR3 is TGTGCCAGCAGTTTAACCCCTAGCGGGGGCCCAGATACGCAGTATTTT.

The chain couples TRBV30 to TRBJ2-7; no definite D call. Trimming removed 1 base at V and 5 bases at J, with 6 bases between. From germline, CDR1 is GTSNPN and CDR2 SVGIG (reference sequence). CDR3 size: 11 residues. The CDR3 is CAWSDGDEQYF. The CDR3 bases are TGTGCCTGGAGTGACGGTGACGAGCAGTACTTC.

CDR3 sequence (DNA): TGTGCCTGGAGTGTACTCGGACAGGGACGGTATAATTCACCCCTCCACTTT. This translates into CAWSVLGQGRYNSPLHF. The chain has TRBV30 and TRBJ1-6; TRBD1 agrees at 8 bases. Germline assignment: CDR1 GTSNPN and CDR2 SVGIG (reference sequence). This CDR3 spans 17 amino acids. Losses at the gene ends were 0 bases for V and 4 bases for J; bases not matched to a gene: 8.

With respect to this clone: This may come from a read error, since a much larger clone is one base off. Additional DNA sequences in this sample encode the identical CDR3. V gene TRBV5-4 combines with J gene TRBJ1-2; no clear D. The CDR3 is 13 amino acids. CDR1 and CDR2 (germline): SGHNT, YYREEE (reference sequence). Trimming removed 0 bases at V and 6 bases at J, with 9 bases between. The CDR3 protein is CASSLAGSDGYTF. The CDR3, as DNA: TGTGCCAGCAGCTTGGCGGGGAGCGATGGCTACACCTTC.

The V and J genes are TRBV7-9 and TRBJ1-3; unclear D gene. V dropped 4 bases and J dropped 3 bases, with 16 bases sitting between them. Germline V gene lookup returns CDR1 SEHNR and CDR2 FQNEAQ (reference sequence). This CDR3 has 16 residues. CDR3 in DNA: TGTGCCAGCAGCTCCCAGACAAGGCCTTATGGAAACACCATATATTTT. This sequence encodes CASSSQTRPYGNTIYF.

The gene calls are TRBV5-1 and TRBJ2-3; tentatively, D is TRBD2 (5 bases). Trimming stripped 2 bases from V and 5 bases from J, with 12 bases between. The CDR3 has 14 residues. Per germline, CDR1 SGHRS and CDR2 YFSETQ. CDR3 in amino acids: CASSLGRAEDTQYF. In DNA form, the CDR3 reads TGCGCCAGCAGCTTAGGTCGAGCGGAAGATACGCAGTATTTT. Based on the CDR3 plus reference TRBV5-1 and TRBJ2-3, the full variable domain is KAGVTQTPRYLIKTRGQQVTLSCSPISGHRSVSWYQQTPGQGLQFLFEYFSETQRNKGNFPGRFSGRQFSNSRSEMNVSTLELGDSALYLCASSLGRAEDTQYFGPGTRLTVL.

This chain connects TRBV11-2 to TRBJ1-2, with D perhaps matching TRBD1 (6 bases). The ends were cut back, 1 base at V and 2 bases at J, with 20 bases in the middle. The CDR3 is made up of 18 amino acids. Germline CDR1 SGHAT, CDR2 FQNNGV. The CDR3, as DNA: TGTGCCAGCAGCTTAGTACCCCGTGGGGGCCCAAAGAACTATGGCTACACCTTC. Translation gives CASSLVPRGGPKNYGYTF.